This T cell receptor (beta chain) appears in the sequencing data of a study of PD-1 blockade in classical Hodgkin lymphoma. General study results and limits: Reported findings placed baseline TCR diversity lower in newly diagnosed patients (compared with healthy donors). CD8+ TCR diversity did not rise significantly by C4D1, unlike CD4+.

Concerning this clone: Its antigen is undetermined.

This CDR3 region has 20 residues. Each patient experienced a relapse that followed autologous stem cell transplantation, and brentuximab vedotin exposure varied. Complete response, partial response or progressive disease constituted the best responses recorded. Sequencing was performed with immunoSEQ multiplex PCR; in TCRdb, only in-frame clones are kept and a portion is missing. This table has roughly 92,000 clones, roughly 92% appearing once. This chain links TRBV21-1 with TRBJ1-5; the D call in the table, TRBD1, was not verified against the DNA. TRBV21-1 is designated a pseudogene. This TCR came from a human donor with classical Hodgkin lymphoma. The specimen comprised peripheral blood mononuclear cells (PBMCs), sampled at baseline. The CDR3 bases are TGTGCCAGCAGCAAAGCGCTGGGCAGGGCTTCATTACATAGCAATCAGCCCCAGCATTTT. Translation gives CASSKALGRASLHSNQPQHF.